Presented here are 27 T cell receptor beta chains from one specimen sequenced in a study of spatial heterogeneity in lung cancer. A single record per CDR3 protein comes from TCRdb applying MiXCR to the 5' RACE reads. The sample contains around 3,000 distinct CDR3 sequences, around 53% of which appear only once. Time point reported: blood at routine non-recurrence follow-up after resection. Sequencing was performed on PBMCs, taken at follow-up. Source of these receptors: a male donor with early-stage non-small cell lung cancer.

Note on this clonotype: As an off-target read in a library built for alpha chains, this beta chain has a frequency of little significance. The CDR3 loop is CASVVAGTNEQYF. The CDR3 nucleotides read TGTGCCAGCGTAGTAGCGGGAACGAACGAGCAGTACTTC. The chain employs TRBV6-5 and TRBJ2-7; 8 bases are a match to TRBD2. V lost 8 bases and J lost 5; bases outside the gene matches: 8. In germline, CDR1 is MNHEY, CDR2 SVGAGI. This CDR3 has 13 amino acids.

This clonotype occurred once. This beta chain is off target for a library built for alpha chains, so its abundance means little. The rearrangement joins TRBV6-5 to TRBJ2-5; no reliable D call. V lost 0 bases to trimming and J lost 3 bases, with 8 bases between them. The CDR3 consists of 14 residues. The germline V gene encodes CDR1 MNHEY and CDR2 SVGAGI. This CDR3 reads CASSYSSGEETQYF. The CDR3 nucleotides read TGTGCCAGCAGTTACTCGTCTGGGGAAGAGACCCAGTACTTC.

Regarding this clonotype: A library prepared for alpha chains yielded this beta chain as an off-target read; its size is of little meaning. CDR3 region: CASSFTRALISNYGYTF. CDR3 nucleotides: TGTGCCAGCAGTTTTACTCGGGCCTTGATTTCTAACTATGGCTACACCTTC. This chain connects TRBV12-3 or TRBV12-4 to TRBJ1-2, with D uncertain. Trimming removed 3 bases from V and 0 bases from J, with 17 bases in between. The CDR3 is 17 residues long.

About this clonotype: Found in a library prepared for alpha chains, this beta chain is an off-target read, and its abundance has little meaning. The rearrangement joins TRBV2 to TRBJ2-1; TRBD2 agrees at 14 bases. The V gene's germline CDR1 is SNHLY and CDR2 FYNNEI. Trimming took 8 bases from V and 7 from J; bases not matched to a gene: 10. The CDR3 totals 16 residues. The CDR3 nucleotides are TGTGCCAGCGAGGTTGAGACTAGCGGGGGGGTGAATGAGCAGTTCTTC. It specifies CASEVETSGGVNEQFF.

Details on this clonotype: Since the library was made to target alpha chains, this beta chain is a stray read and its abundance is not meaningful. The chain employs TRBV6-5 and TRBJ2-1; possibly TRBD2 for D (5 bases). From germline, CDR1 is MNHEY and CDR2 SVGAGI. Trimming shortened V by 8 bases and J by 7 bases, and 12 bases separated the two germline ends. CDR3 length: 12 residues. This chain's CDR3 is CASALGRNEQFF. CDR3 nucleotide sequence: TGTGCCAGCGCGCTGGGGAGAAATGAGCAGTTCTTC.

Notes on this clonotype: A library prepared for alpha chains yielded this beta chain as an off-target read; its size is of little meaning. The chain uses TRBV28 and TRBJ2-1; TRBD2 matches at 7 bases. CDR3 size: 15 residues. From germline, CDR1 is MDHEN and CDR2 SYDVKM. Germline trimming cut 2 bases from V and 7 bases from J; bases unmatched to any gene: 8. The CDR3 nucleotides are TGTGCCAGCAGTTTAGGGAGGGACCCCTTGAATGAGCAGTTCTTC. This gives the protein CASSLGRDPLNEQFF.

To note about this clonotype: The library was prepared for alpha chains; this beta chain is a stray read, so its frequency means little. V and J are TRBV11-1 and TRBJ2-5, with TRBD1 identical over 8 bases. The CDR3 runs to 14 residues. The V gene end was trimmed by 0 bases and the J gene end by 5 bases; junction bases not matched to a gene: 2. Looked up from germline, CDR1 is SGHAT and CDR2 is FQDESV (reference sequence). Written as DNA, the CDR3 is TGTGCCAGCAGCTTAGCCAGGGGGCGGGAGACCCAGTACTTC. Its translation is CASSLARGRETQYF.

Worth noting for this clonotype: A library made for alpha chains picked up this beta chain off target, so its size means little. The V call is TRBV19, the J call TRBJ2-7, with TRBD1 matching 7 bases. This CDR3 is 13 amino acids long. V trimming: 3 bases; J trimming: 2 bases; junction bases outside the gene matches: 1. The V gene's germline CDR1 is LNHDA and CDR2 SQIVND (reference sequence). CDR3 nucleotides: TGTGCCAGTAGTATCGACAGGGCCTACGAGCAGTACTTC. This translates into CASSIDRAYEQYF.

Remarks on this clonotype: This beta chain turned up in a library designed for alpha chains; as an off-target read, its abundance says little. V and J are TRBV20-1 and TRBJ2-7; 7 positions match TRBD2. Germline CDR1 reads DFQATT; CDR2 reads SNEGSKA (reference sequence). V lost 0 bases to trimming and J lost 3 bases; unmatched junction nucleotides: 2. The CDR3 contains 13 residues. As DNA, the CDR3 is TGCAGTGCTAGAGATGGCGGGGGCTACGAGCAGTACTTC. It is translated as CSARDGGGYEQYF.

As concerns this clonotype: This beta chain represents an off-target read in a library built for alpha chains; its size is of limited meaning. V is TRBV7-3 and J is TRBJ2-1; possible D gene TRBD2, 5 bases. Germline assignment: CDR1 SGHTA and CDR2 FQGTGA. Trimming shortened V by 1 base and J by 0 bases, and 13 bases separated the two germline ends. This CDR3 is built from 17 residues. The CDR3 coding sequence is TGTGCCAGCAGCTTAAGATCCGCGGGTGCCTCCTACAATGAGCAGTTCTTC. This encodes CASSLRSAGASYNEQFF.

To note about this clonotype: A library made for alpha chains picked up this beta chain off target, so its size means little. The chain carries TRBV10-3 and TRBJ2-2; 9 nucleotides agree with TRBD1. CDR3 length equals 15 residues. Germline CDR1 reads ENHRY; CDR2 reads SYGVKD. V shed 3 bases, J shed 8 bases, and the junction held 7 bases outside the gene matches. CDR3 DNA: TGTGCCATCAGTGAACTGGGACAGGGCCGGGGGGAGCTGTTTTTT. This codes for CAISELGQGRGELFF.

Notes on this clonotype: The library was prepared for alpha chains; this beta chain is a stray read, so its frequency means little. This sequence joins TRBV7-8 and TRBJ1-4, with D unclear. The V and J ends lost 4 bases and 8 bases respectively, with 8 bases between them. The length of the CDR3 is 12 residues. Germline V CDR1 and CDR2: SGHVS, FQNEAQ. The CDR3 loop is CASSSQREKLFF. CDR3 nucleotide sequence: TGTGCCAGCAGCTCACAACGCGAAAAACTGTTTTTT.

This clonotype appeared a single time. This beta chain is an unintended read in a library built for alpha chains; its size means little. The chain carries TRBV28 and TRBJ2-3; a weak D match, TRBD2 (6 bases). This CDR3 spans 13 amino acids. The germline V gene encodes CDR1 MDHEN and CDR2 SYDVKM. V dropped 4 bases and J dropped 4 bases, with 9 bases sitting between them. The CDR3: CASSSGSPDTQYF. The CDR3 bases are TGTGCCAGCAGTTCCGGGAGCCCAGATACGCAGTATTTT.

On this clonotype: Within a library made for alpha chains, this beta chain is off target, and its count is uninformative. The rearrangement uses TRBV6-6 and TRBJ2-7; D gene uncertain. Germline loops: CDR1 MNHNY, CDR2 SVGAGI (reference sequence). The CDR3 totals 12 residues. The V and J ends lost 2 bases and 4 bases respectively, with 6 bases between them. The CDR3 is CASSYVGYEQYF. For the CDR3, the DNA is TGTGCCAGCAGTTACGTGGGGTACGAGCAGTACTTC.

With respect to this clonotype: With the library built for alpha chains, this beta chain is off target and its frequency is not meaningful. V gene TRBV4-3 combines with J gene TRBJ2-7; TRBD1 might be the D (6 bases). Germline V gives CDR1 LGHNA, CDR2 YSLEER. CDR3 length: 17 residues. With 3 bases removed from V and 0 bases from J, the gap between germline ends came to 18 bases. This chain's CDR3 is CASSQLHGADSSYEQYF. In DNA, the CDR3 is TGCGCCAGCAGCCAGCTGCATGGGGCGGACAGCTCCTACGAGCAGTACTTC.

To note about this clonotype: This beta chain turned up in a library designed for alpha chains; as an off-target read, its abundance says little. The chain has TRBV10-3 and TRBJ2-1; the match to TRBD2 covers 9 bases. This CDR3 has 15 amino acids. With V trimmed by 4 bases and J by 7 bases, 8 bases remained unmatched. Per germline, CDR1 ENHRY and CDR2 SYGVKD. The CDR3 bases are TGTGCCATCAGTGTTTCTCTAGCGGGGAATAATGAGCAGTTCTTC. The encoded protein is CAISVSLAGNNEQFF.

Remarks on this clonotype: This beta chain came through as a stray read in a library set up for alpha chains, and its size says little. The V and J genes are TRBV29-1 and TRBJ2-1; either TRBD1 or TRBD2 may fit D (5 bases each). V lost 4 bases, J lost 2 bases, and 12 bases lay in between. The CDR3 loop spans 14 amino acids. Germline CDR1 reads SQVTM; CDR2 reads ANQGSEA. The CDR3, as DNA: TGCAGCGTTGTCTGGGGGTTTACCTACAATGAGCAGTTCTTC. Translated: CSVVWGFTYNEQFF.

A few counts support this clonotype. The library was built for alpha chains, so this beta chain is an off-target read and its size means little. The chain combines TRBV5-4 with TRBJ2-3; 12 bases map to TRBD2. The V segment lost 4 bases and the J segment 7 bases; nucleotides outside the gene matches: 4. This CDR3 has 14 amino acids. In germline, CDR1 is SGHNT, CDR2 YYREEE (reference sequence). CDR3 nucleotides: TGTGCCAGCAGCGCTGGACTAGCGGGAAATACGCAGTATTTT. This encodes CASSAGLAGNTQYF.

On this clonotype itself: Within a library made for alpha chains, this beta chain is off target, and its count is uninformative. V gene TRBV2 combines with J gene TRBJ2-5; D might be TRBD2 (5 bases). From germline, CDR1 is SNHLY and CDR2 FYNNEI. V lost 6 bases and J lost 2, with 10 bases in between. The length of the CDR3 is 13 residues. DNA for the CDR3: TGTGCCAGCAGCTCTAGCCGACAAGAGACCCAGTACTTC. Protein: CASSSSRQETQYF.

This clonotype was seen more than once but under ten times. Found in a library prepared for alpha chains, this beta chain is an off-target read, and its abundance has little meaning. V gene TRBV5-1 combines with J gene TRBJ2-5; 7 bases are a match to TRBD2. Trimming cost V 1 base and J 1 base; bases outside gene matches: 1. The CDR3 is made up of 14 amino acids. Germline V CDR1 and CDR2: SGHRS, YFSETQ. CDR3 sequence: CASSLTSAQETQYF. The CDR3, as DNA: TGCGCCAGCAGCTTGACTAGCGCCCAAGAGACCCAGTACTTC.

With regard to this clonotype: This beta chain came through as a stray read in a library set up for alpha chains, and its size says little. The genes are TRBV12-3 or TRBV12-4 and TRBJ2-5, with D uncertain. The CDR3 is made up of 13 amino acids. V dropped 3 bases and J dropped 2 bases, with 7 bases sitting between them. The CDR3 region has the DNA TGTGCCAGCAGTTTCGGTCCTCAAGAGACCCAGTACTTC. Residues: CASSFGPQETQYF.

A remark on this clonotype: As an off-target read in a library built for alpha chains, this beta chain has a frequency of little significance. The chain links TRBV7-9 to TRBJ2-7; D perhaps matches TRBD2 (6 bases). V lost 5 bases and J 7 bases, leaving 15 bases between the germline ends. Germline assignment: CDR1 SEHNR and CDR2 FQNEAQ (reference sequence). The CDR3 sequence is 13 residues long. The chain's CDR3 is CASSNPARGEQYF. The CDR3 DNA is TGTGCCAGCAGCAACCCCGCCCGGGGGGAGCAGTACTTC. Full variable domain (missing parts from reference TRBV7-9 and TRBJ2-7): DTGVSQNPRHKITKRGQNVTFRCDPISEHNRLYWYRQTLGQGPEFLTYFQNEAQLEKSRLLSDRFSAERPKGSFSTLEIQRTEQGDSAMYLCASSNPARGEQYFGPGTRLTVT.

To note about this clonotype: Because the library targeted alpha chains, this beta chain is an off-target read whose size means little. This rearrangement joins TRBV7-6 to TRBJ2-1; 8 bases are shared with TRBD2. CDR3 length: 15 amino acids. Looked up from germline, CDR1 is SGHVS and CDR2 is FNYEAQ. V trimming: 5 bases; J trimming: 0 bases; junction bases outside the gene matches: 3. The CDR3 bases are TGTGCCAGCAGCGTTAGCGGGAACTCCTACAATGAGCAGTTCTTC. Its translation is CASSVSGNSYNEQFF.

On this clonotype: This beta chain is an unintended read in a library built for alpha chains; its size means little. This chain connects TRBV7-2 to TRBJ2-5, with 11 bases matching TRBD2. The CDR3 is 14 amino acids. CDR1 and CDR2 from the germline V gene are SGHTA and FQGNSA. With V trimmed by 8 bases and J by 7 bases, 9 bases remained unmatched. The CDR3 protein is CASVIAGGPGTQYF. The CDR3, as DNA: TGTGCCAGCGTTATAGCGGGAGGGCCTGGGACCCAGTACTTC.

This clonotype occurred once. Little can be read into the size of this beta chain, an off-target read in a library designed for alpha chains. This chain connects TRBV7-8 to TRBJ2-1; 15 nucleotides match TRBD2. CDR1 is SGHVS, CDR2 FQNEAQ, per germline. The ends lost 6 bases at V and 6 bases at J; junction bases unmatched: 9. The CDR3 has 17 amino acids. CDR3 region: CASRPGLAGGVFNEQFF. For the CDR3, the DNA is TGTGCCAGCAGGCCGGGACTAGCGGGAGGAGTCTTCAATGAGCAGTTCTTC.

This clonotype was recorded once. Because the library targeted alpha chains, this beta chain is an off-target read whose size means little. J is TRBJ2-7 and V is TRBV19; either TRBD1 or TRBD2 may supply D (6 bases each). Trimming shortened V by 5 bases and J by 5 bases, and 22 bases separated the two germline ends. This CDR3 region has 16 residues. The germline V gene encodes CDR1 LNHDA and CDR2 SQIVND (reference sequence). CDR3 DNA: TGTGCCAGTAGTCCCCCCCCCGGGGCACGGGGGCACGAGCAGTACTTC. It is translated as CASSPPPGARGHEQYF. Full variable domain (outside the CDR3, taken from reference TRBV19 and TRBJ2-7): DGGITQSPKYLFRKEGQNVTLSCEQNLNHDAMYWYRQDPGQGLRLIYYSQIVNDFQKGDIAEGYSVSREKKESFPLTVTSAQKNPTAFYLCASSPPPGARGHEQYFGPGTRLTVT.

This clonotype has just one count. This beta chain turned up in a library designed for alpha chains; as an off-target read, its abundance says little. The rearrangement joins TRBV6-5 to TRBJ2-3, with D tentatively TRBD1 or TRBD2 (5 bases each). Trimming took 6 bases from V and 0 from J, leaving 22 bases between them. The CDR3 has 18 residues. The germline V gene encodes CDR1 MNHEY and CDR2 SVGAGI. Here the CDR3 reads CASSRGVGASSSTDTQYF. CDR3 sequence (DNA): TGTGCCAGCAGCCGAGGGGTTGGGGCCTCCTCTAGCACAGATACGCAGTATTTT.